This record looks at one TCR beta chain sequence and its context. Every isolated RNA sample was fully reverse transcribed, so sequencing captured expressed TCRB transcripts. Sequencing was performed with immunoSEQ multiplex PCR; in TCRdb, only in-frame clones are kept and a portion is missing. The table shows some 44,000 clones, with 51% occurring only once. This sample is part of a study of beta chain features in type 1 diabetes. The CDR3 length is 15 residues. The ends were cut back, 2 bases at V and 1 base at J, with 9 bases in the middle. Germline V gene lookup returns CDR1 KGHSH and CDR2 LQKENI. Sequenced material: Tregs from blood. The TCR was taken from a woman aged 18-35 years in good health. This chain links TRBV18 with TRBJ1-5; unclear D gene. CDR3 sequence reads: CASSPAGISNQPQHF. As DNA, the CDR3 is TGTGCCAGCTCACCAGCCGGGATAAGCAATCAGCCCCAGCATTTT. The whole variable domain, filled in from reference TRBV18 and TRBJ1-5, reads NAGVMQNPRHLVRRRGQEARLRCSPMKGHSHVYWYRQLPEEGLKFMVYLQKENIIDESGMPKERFSAEFPKEGPSILRIQQVVRGDSAAYFCASSPAGISNQPQHFGDGTRLSIL.